This TCR beta chain was identified in a study of blood T cells in healthy people across ages. General study findings and limits: It was the long-lived donors that had more naive CD4+ cells and higher diversity than aged donors.

In the case of this clonotype: Its antigen is not known.

The authors ran a second PCR of about 6 to 11 cycles using a sample-barcoded 5' primer and a J-beta primer mix. TCRdb called the 5' RACE reads again in MiXCR, with one record for every CDR3 protein. This sample has 540,000 or so distinct CDR3 sequences, with 40% to 55% found just once. Drawing of peripheral blood yielded 8.5 to 10 milliliters from each donor. At least 6.5 million PBMCs were isolated per sample. The CDR3 loop spans 11 amino acids. Trimming shortened V by 5 bases and J by 12 bases, and 11 bases separated the two germline ends. Germline values: CDR1 DFQATT, CDR2 SNEGSKA (reference sequence).

V and J are TRBV20-1 and TRBJ1-6; D gene uncertain. The sample was blood. This TCR was recovered from a man of 80 years or more in good health. In nucleotides, the CDR3 is TGCAGTGCTGAGGGTCTTGGACCCCTCCACTTT. It yields the protein CSAEGLGPLHF.